This T cell receptor (beta chain) was sequenced for a study of human T cells and chemical hapten exposure. TCRdb ran MiXCR on the RACE reads and lists one entry per CDR3 protein. The data contain 40,000 to 60,000 distinct CDR3 sequences, less than 9.5% of them seen just once; the ten biggest clones take up around 4%. A remark on this clonotype: The antigen is not known.

The time point denotes: patch test 1, 2 weeks after DPC sensitization. Sample treatment: therapeutic diphenylcyclopropenone sensitization with weekly scalp DPC. There are 13 residues in the CDR3. CDR1 SGHAT and CDR2 FQDESV come from the germline V gene (reference sequence). The V segment lost 5 bases and the J segment 5 bases; nucleotides outside the gene matches: 5. General study findings and limits: DPC sensitization left the count of TCRs above 1 in 1000 unchanged.

Sequencing used whole blood, obtained in connection with sensitization to the hapten diphenylcyclopropenone (DPC). The source is a woman in her forties or fifties with alopecia areata. Some clones in this sample may be carry-over from other donors' samples. This rearrangement joins TRBV11-1 to TRBJ2-7; 8 bases fit TRBD2. The CDR3 DNA reads TGTGCCAGCAGCCAGCCCGGGGGGGACGAGCAGTACTTC. Its translation is CASSQPGGDEQYF.